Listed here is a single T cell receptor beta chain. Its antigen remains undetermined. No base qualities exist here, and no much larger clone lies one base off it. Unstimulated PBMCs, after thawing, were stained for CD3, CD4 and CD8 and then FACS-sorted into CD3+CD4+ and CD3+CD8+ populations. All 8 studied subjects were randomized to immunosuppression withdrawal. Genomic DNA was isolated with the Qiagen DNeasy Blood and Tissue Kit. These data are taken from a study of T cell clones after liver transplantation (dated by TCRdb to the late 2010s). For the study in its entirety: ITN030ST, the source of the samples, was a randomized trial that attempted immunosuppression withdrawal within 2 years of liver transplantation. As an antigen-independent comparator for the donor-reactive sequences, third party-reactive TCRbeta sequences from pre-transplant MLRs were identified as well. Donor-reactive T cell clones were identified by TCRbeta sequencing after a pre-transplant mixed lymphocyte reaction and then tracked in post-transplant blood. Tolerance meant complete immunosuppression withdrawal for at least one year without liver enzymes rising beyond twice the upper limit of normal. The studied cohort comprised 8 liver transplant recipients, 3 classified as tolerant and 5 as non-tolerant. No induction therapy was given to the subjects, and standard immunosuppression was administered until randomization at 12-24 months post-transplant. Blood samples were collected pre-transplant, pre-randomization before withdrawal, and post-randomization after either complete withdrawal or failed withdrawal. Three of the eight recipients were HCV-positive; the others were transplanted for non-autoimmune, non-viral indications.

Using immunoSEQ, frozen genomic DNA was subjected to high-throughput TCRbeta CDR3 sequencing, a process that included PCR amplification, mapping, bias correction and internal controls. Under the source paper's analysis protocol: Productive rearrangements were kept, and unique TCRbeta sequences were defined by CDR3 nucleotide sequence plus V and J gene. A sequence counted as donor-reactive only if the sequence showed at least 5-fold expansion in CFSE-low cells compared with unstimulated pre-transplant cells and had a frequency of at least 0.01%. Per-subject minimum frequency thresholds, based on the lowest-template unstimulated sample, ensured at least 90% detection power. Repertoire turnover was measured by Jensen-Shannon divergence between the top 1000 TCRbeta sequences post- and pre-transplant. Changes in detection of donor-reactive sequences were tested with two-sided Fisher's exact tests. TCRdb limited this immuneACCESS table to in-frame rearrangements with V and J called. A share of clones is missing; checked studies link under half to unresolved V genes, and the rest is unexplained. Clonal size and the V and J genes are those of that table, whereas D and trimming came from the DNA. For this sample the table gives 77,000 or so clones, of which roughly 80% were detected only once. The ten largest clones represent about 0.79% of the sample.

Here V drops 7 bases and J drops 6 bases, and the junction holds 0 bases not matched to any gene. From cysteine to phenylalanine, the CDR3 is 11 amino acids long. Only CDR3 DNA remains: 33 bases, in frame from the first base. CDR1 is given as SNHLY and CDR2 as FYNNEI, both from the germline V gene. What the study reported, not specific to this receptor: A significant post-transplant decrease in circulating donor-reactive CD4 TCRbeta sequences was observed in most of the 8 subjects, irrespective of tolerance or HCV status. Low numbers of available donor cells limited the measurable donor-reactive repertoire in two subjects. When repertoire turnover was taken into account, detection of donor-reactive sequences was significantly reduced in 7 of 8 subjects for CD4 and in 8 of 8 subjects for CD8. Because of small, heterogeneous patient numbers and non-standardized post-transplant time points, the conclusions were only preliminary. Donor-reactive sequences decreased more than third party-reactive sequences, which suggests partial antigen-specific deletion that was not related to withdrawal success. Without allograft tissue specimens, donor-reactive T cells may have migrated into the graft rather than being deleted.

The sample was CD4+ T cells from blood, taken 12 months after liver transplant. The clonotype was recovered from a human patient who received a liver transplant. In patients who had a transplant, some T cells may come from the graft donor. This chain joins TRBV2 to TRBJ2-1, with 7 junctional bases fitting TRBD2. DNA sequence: TGTGCCAGCACGGGGGGCAATGAGCAGTTCTTC. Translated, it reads CASTGGNEQFF.